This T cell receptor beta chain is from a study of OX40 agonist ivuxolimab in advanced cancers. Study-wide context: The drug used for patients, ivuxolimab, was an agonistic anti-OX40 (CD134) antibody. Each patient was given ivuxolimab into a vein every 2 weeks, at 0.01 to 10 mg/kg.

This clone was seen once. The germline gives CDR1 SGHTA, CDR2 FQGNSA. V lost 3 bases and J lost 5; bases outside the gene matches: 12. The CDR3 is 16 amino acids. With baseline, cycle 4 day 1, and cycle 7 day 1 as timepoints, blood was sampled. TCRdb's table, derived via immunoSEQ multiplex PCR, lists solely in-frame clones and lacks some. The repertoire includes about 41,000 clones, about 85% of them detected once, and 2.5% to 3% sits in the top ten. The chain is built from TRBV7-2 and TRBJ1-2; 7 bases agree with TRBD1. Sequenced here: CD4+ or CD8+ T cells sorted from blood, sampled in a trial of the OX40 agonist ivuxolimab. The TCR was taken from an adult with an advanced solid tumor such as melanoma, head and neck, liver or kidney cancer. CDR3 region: CASSFSPGQAVYGYTF. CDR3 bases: TGTGCCAGCAGCTTCTCACCCGGACAGGCCGTTTATGGCTACACCTTC.